The 21 T cell receptor beta chains in this list originate from one sample, sequenced in a study of identical twins. TCRdb passed the 5' RACE reads through MiXCR, listing each CDR3 protein once. The top ten clones hold just over 7% of a sample with a few hundred thousand distinct CDR3 sequences, around 12% of them seen once. These same data were also listed under a study on yellow fever vaccine responses in identical twins.

Sequenced material: CD8+ T cells sorted from blood. The receptors shown here come from a woman aged 18-35 years in good health.

This clonotype has at least ten counts. The gene calls are TRBV5-1 and TRBJ2-7, with 10 bases lining up with TRBD2. Germline loops: CDR1 SGHRS, CDR2 YFSETQ. There are 17 residues in the CDR3. The junction had 8 bases not matched to a gene; V was cut back by 0 bases and J by 2 bases. CDR3 region: CASSLDGRAGGTYEQYF. The CDR3, as DNA: TGCGCCAGCAGCTTGGATGGGCGAGCGGGAGGGACCTACGAGCAGTACTTC.

This clonotype was detected many times. The rearrangement joins TRBV12-3 or TRBV12-4 to TRBJ2-1; D is unresolved. The CDR3 is made up of 14 amino acids. Between the trimmed V and J ends, which lost 1 base and 3 bases, there was a span of 7 bases. This CDR3 reads CASSLGAVYNEQFF. The CDR3 nucleotides read TGTGCCAGCAGTTTAGGTGCTGTCTACAATGAGCAGTTCTTC.

The rearrangement links TRBV12-3 or TRBV12-4 to TRBJ2-7; possible D gene TRBD2, 6 bases. The CDR3 covers 13 residues. V lost 4 bases to trimming and J lost 3 bases, with 10 bases between them. The DNA of the CDR3 is TGTGCCAGCAGTTACGGAGGGTACTACGAGCAGTACTTC. This sequence encodes CASSYGGYYEQYF.

This clonotype was counted a few times. The V and J genes are TRBV28 and TRBJ2-7; D is ambiguous. Trimming removed 6 bases at V and 9 bases at J, with 9 bases between. The germline V gene encodes CDR1 MDHEN and CDR2 SYDVKM. The length of the CDR3 is 10 residues. The CDR3 DNA is TGTGCCAGCAGACTCGGACGGCAGTACTTC. Residues: CASRLGRQYF.

This clonotype appeared many times. The chain recombines TRBV28 with TRBJ2-1; 9 bases are a match to TRBD2. Germline values: CDR1 MDHEN, CDR2 SYDVKM. This CDR3 comprises 15 residues. J gave up 5 bases and V 2 bases, and 4 bases lay outside the gene matches. The CDR3 DNA sequence: TGTGCCAGCAGTTTACGCGGGAGGGATGACAATGAGCAGTTCTTC. As protein: CASSLRGRDDNEQFF.

This clonotype has a count of ten or more. This chain connects TRBV2 to TRBJ1-1; a possible D gene is TRBD1 (5 bases). The germline gives CDR1 SNHLY, CDR2 FYNNEI. V was cut by 8 bases and J by 8 bases, with 15 bases left in between. This CDR3 comprises 12 residues. The CDR3 protein is CASQKLGAEAFF. CDR3 nucleotide sequence: TGTGCCAGCCAAAAGCTCGGGGCAGAAGCTTTCTTT.

This clonotype came up a few times. This chain links TRBV6-1 with TRBJ2-2; a possible D gene is TRBD1 (6 bases). Trimming took off 0 bases at V and 10 bases at J, with 18 bases between the two ends. The CDR3 extends over 16 amino acids. Germline V CDR1 and CDR2: MNHNS, SASEGT. CDR3 nucleotides: TGTGCCAGCAGTGAAGCCGGGACAATGTTTCTCGCGGAGCTGTTTTTT. This sequence encodes CASSEAGTMFLAELFF.

This clonotype was observed at least ten times. This rearrangement joins TRBV25-1 to TRBJ1-1, with 8 bases aligning to TRBD1. V trimming: 5 bases; J trimming: 4 bases; junction bases outside the gene matches: 6. This CDR3 comprises 14 residues. Germline CDR1 MGHDK, CDR2 SYGVNS. The CDR3 DNA sequence: TGTGCCAGCAGTAAGGACAGGGTAGGCACTGAAGCTTTCTTT. The encoded protein is CASSKDRVGTEAFF.

A few counts support this clonotype. J is TRBJ1-5 and V is TRBV25-1; 7 bases line up with TRBD1. Germline V gene sequence: CDR1 MGHDK, CDR2 SYGVNS. This CDR3 is 13 amino acids long. The junction had 10 bases not matched to a gene; V was cut back by 10 bases and J by 7 bases. The CDR3 nucleotides are TGTGCCACCGGAGAAGGGGGCGGACAGCCCCAGCATTTT. Translated, it gives CATGEGGGQPQHF.

The chain carries TRBV29-1 and TRBJ2-2, with TRBD2 matching 12 bases. The CDR3 is made up of 18 amino acids. The germline CDR1 and CDR2 sequences are SQVTM and ANQGSEA. After removal of 1 base from V and 4 bases from J, the junction contained 10 bases not matched to a gene. The CDR3, as DNA: TGCAGCGTTGAAGCACCCTTTCTAGCGGGGGGGACCACCGGGGAGCTGTTTTTT. Amino acids: CSVEAPFLAGGTTGELFF.

This clonotype has just a few counts. The chain couples TRBV7-8 to TRBJ1-1, with D maybe TRBD1 (5 bases). Trimming removed 2 bases at V and 6 bases at J, with 13 bases between. The CDR3 has 14 amino acids. Germline CDR1 SGHVS, CDR2 FQNEAQ. The CDR3 protein is CASSLKGVRAEAFF. The CDR3, as DNA: TGTGCCAGCAGCTTAAAAGGGGTTAGGGCTGAAGCTTTCTTT.

This clonotype was recorded a few times. The chain employs TRBV11-2 and TRBJ1-2; D not resolved. Trimming removed 0 bases at V and 5 bases at J, with 10 bases between. This CDR3 comprises 14 residues. The germline V gene has CDR1 SGHAT and CDR2 FQNNGV. CDR3 protein: CASSLDRGVYGYTF. The CDR3, as DNA: TGTGCCAGCAGCTTAGATCGGGGTGTTTATGGCTACACCTTC. Drawing the rest from reference TRBV11-2 and TRBJ1-2, the complete variable domain is EAGVAQSPRYKIIEKRQSVAFWCNPISGHATLYWYQQILGQGPKLLIQFQNNGVVDDSQLPKDRFSAERLKGVDSTLKIQPAKLEDSAVYLCASSLDRGVYGYTFGSGTRLTVV.

V and J are TRBV3-1 and TRBJ2-1, with D maybe TRBD2 (5 bases). The CDR3 totals 16 residues. V lost 0 bases and J lost 2, with 11 bases in between. Looked up from germline, CDR1 is LGHDT and CDR2 is YNNKEL (reference sequence). Here the CDR3 DNA reads TGTGCCAGCAGCCAAGATCATCCGGGGACCTACAATGAGCAGTTCTTC. Encoded protein: CASSQDHPGTYNEQFF.

The chain combines TRBV9 with TRBJ2-1, with 10 bases matching TRBD2. Germline CDR1 and CDR2: SGDLS and YYNGEE. The CDR3 extends over 15 amino acids. V dropped 3 bases and J dropped 6; count of bases not matched to a gene: 6. This chain's CDR3 is CASSDWTSGSNEQFF. The CDR3 DNA reads as TGTGCCAGCAGCGATTGGACTAGCGGAAGCAATGAGCAGTTCTTC.

The V gene is TRBV7-6, the J gene TRBJ2-7; TRBD1 agrees at 9 bases. The CDR3 loop spans 16 amino acids. Germline loops: CDR1 SGHVS, CDR2 FNYEAQ. The ends lost 0 bases at V and 4 bases at J; junction bases unmatched: 7. In nucleotides, the CDR3 is TGTGCCAGCAGCTTAGCGGACAGGGGCTTTGGGTACGAGCAGTACGTC. Translating it yields CASSLADRGFGYEQYV.

The gene calls are TRBV19 and TRBJ1-5; D might be TRBD1 (6 bases). Trimming shortened V by 3 bases and J by 1 base, and 10 bases separated the two germline ends. The CDR3 is 15 residues long. Germline CDR1 is LNHDA and CDR2 is SQIVND (reference sequence). The CDR3 nucleotides are TGTGCCAGTAGTATTGCAGGGGAGAGCAATCAGCCCCAGCATTTT. Translating it yields CASSIAGESNQPQHF.

The chain links TRBV5-8 to TRBJ2-3, with D unclear. Germline V lookup: CDR1 SGHTS, CDR2 YDEGEE. V lost 1 base and J 8 bases, leaving 11 bases between the germline ends. The CDR3 has 13 amino acids. This CDR3 is CASSLSPGATQYF. The CDR3 nucleotides are TGTGCCAGCAGCTTGTCTCCTGGTGCTACGCAGTATTTT.

The chain employs TRBV27 and TRBJ1-5, with 8 nucleotides matching TRBD1. Trimming at V came to 5 bases and at J to 7 bases, leaving 10 bases not matched to a gene. Germline V gives CDR1 MNHEY, CDR2 SMNVEV (reference sequence). The CDR3 has 15 amino acids. The CDR3 loop is CASSPFGQGDQPQHF. For the CDR3, the DNA is TGTGCCAGCAGTCCATTTGGACAGGGAGACCAGCCCCAGCATTTT.

This clonotype was observed a handful of times. V usage is TRBV5-1 and J usage is TRBJ2-3, with D perhaps TRBD2 (5 bases). V was shortened by 9 bases and J by 3 bases, with 20 bases between the two germline ends. This CDR3 has 15 residues. Germline lookup yields CDR1 SGHRS and CDR2 YFSETQ. DNA for the CDR3: TGCGCCACCTCGCCCCGAGGGAGAGGAACAGATACGCAGTATTTT. Amino acids: CATSPRGRGTDTQYF.

The chain is built from TRBV4-1 and TRBJ1-6; 7 positions match TRBD1. The V segment lost 0 bases and the J segment 8 bases; nucleotides outside the gene matches: 1. CDR3 length: 14 residues. Germline V CDR1 and CDR2: MGHRA, YSYEKL. CDR3 nucleotide sequence: TGCGCCAGCAGCCAAGAGACAGGGTATTCACCCCTCCACTTT. Translated, it gives CASSQETGYSPLHF.

This clonotype occurred many times. The genes are TRBV6-2 or TRBV6-3 and TRBJ1-1; D is uncertain. Germline V gene lookup returns CDR1 MNHEY and CDR2 SVGEGT. Deletions cut 1 base from V and 5 bases from J, with 5 bases between. The CDR3 runs to 12 residues. In DNA form, the CDR3 reads TGTGCCAGCAGTTACTGGGGAACTGAAGCTTTCTTT. Protein product: CASSYWGTEAFF.